The clone carrying this T cell receptor beta chain was detected only a few times. No antigen is known for it. The data derive from a study of T cells in Graves' hyperthyroidism and ophthalmopathy. Study findings and constraints: Appearing also in blood were most of the thyroid clonotypes expanded above 0.001. Using 13 V-J features, a model discriminated ophthalmopathy from stable hyperthyroidism.

V lost 0 bases, J lost 2 bases, and 9 bases lay in between. The CDR3 extends over 14 amino acids. The germline V gene encodes CDR1 SGHRS and CDR2 YFSETQ. Exclusion criteria comprised uncontrolled infection, other autoimmune disease, pregnancy or lactation. The investigators amplified TCR beta CDR3 regions from RNA transcripts. Carried out on the TCR CDR3, a first-round RT-PCR used the HTBI primer set. Each CDR3 protein is one row after TCRdb ran MiXCR on the multiplex PCR reads. The table includes some 740,000 distinct CDR3 sequences, around 15% detected once. Sequenced material: blood. This TCR was recovered from a woman under 30 with Graves' hyperthyroidism. This rearrangement joins TRBV5-1 to TRBJ2-7; D remains ambiguous. The CDR3 reads CASSLDSNTYEQYF. The CDR3 DNA sequence: TGCGCCAGCAGCTTGGACAGTAATACCTACGAGCAGTACTTC.